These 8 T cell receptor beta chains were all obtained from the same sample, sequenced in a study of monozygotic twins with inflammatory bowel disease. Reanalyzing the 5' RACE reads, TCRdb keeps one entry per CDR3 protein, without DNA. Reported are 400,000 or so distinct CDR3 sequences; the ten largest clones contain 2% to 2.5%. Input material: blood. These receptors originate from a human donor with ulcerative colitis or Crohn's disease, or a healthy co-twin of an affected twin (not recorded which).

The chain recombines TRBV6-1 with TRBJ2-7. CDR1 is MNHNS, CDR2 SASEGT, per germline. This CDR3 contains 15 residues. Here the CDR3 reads CASSRRSGPTYEQYF.

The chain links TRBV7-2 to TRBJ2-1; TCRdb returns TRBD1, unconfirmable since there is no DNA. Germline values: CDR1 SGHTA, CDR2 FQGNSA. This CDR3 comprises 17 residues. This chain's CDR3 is CASSLAWTGEGYNEQFF.

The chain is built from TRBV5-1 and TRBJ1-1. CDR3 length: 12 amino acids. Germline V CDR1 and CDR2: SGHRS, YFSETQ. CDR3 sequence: CASSLDGAEAFF.

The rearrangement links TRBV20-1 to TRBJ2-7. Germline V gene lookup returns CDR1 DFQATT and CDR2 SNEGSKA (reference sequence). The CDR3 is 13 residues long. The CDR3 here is CSARGLALYEHYF.

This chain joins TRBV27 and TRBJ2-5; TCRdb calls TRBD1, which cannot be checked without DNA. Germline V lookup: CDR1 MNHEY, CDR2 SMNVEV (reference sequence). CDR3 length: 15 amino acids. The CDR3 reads CASSRPGTGQETQYF.

The CDR3 is CASSSQTGEGYTF. This rearrangement joins TRBV11-2 to TRBJ1-2; TCRdb designates TRBD1, a call that cannot be tested without DNA. Germline CDR1 reads SGHAT; CDR2 reads FQNNGV. CDR3 length equals 13 residues. The full variable domain, with the rest looked up from reference TRBV11-2 and TRBJ1-2, is EAGVAQSPRYKIIEKRQSVAFWCNPISGHATLYWYQQILGQGPKLLIQFQNNGVVDDSQLPKDRFSAERLKGVDSTLKIQPAKLEDSAVYLCASSSQTGEGYTFGSGTRLTVV.

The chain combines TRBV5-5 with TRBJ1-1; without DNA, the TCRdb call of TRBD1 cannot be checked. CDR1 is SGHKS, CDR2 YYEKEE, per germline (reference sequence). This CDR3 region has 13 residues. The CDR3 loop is CASSNPGTTEAFF.

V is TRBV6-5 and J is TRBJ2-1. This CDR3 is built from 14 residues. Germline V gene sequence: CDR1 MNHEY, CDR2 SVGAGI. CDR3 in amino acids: CASSYSTTWSAQFF.